This T cell receptor (beta chain) is from a study of radiation and T cells in renal cell carcinoma. Time point in this sample: blood 2 weeks post-SBRT. Documented treatment: 15 Gy SBRT to primary tumor, nephrectomy 4 weeks later. Produced via immunoSEQ multiplex PCR; TCRdb's table is partial and in-frame only. The sample yields tens of thousands of clones, 80% seen once. Looked up from germline, CDR1 is SGHRS and CDR2 is YFSETQ. This CDR3 comprises 16 residues. Trimming left V 1 base short and J 7 bases short, with 18 bases between. The sample was blood, taken from a patient whose treatment included radiotherapy and nephrectomy. V usage is TRBV5-1 and J usage is TRBJ1-3; maybe TRBD1 (5 bases). This TCR was recovered from a woman in her seventies with renal cell carcinoma. This CDR3 reads CASSLSPGGLENTIYF. The DNA for the CDR3 is TGCGCCAGCAGCTTGTCCCCTGGGGGTCTGGAGAACACCATATATTTT.